This T cell receptor (beta chain) was sequenced during a study of response to subunit inactivated influenza vaccine. Study results and limitations: It was the authors' suggestion that each seasonal influenza vaccination recruits few new T cells.

TCRdb fed the RT-PCR reads into MiXCR, producing one record per CDR3 protein. The data show roughly 650,000 distinct CDR3 sequences, 14% seen once. This clonotype was detected only a few times. Antigen specificity is unknown. Germline V gene lookup returns CDR1 SGHRS and CDR2 YFSETQ. This CDR3 has 14 residues. Trimming at V came to 2 bases and at J to 7 bases, leaving 3 bases not matched to a gene. The chain has TRBV5-1 and TRBJ2-1; 10 bases are a match to TRBD2. This TCR came from a man aged 50 to 59 who received an inactivated influenza vaccine. The sequenced sample was PBMCs from blood, obtained 14 to 15 days before vaccination. The CDR3 region is CASSLTSGMNEQFF. CDR3 coding DNA: TGCGCCAGCAGCTTAACTAGCGGGATGAATGAGCAGTTCTTC.